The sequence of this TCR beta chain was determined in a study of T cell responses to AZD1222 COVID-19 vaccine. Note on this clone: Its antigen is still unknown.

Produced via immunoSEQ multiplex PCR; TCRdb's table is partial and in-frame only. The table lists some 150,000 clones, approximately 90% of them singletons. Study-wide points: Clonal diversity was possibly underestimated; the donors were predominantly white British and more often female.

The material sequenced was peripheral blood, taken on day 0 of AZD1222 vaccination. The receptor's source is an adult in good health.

In nucleotides, the CDR3 is TGTGCCACCAGTGATTTAGGGGCTAGCGGGAGGGCACAAGAGACCCAGTACTTC. Protein: CATSDLGASGRAQETQYF. This rearrangement joins TRBV24-1 to TRBJ2-5; 12 positions agree with TRBD2. After removal of 1 base from V and 2 bases from J, the junction contained 7 bases not matched to a gene. The CDR3 sequence is 18 residues long. The V gene's germline CDR1 is KGHDR and CDR2 SFDVKD.